This T cell receptor beta chain came from a study of technical replicates of blood from several donors. Assay: immunoSEQ multiplex PCR; the TCRdb copy retains only in-frame clones and omits some. The sample lists roughly 68,000 clones; about 90% were seen once. The CDR3 is 14 amino acids. After removal of 4 bases from V and 4 bases from J, the junction contained 7 bases not matched to a gene. Germline values: CDR1 SGHNT, CDR2 YYREEE (reference sequence). The sequence came from a human donor in good health. The V call is TRBV5-4, the J call TRBJ2-7, with 8 bases matching TRBD1. Source material: T cells isolated from PBMCs. DNA of the CDR3: TGTGCCAGCAGCCCGCGACAGGGGTGGTACGAGCAGTACTTC. Amino acids: CASSPRQGWYEQYF.